This T cell receptor beta chain was identified during a study of T cell responses to AZD1222 COVID-19 vaccine. At the level of the study: Analyses pooled second doses at about 4 or about 12 weeks.

Germline CDR1 is SGHRS and CDR2 is YFSETQ. The CDR3 is 16 amino acids. Trimming took 2 bases from V and 1 from J, leaving 13 bases between them. Concerning this clone itself: No antigen is known for it.

Broader study findings: Spike-specific TCR breadth and depth both grew after two AZD1222 doses. Close to half of spike-specific TCRs reportedly recognize unmutated variant regions.

Measured with immunoSEQ multiplex PCR; TCRdb has only the in-frame clones, and not every one. This repertoire shows about 110,000 clones, about 87% found once; its top ten account for 1.6%. Source: peripheral blood, taken on day 0 of AZD1222 vaccination. This sequence originates from an adult in good health. The V call is TRBV5-1, the J call TRBJ1-3; no firm D call. The CDR3 coding sequence is TGCGCCAGCAGCTTACAGACACTTACATCTGGAAACACCATATATTTT. This encodes CASSLQTLTSGNTIYF. Based on the CDR3 plus reference TRBV5-1 and TRBJ1-3, the full variable domain is KAGVTQTPRYLIKTRGQQVTLSCSPISGHRSVSWYQQTPGQGLQFLFEYFSETQRNKGNFPGRFSGRQFSNSRSEMNVSTLELGDSALYLCASSLQTLTSGNTIYFGEGSWLTVV.